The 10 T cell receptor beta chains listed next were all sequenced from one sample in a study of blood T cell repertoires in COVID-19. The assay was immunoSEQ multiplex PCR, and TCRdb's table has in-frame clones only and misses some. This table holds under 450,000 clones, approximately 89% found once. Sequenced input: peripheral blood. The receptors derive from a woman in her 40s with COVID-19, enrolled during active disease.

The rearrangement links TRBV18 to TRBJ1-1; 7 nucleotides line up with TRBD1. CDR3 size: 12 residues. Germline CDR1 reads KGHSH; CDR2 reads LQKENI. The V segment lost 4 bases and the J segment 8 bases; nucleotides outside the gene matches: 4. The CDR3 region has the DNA TGTGCCAGCTCACAAGGGACAGCAGAAGCTTTCTTT. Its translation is CASSQGTAEAFF.

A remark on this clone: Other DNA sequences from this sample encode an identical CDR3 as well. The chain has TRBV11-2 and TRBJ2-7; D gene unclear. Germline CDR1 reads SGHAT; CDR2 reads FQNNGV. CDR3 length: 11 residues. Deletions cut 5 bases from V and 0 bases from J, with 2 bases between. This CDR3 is CASSRSYEQYF. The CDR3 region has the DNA TGTGCCAGCAGCCGCTCCTACGAGCAGTACTTC.

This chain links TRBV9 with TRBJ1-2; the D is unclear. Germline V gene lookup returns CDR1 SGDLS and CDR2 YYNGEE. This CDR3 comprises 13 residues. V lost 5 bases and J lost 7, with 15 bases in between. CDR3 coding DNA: TGTGCCAGCAGGTCCGGAGGAGGTATTGGCTACACCTTC. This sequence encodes CASRSGGGIGYTF. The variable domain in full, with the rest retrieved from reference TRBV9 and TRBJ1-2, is DSGVTQTPKHLITATGQRVTLRCSPRSGDLSVYWYQQSLDQGLQFLIQYYNGEERAKGNILERFSAQQFPDLHSELNLSSLELGDSALYFCASRSGGGIGYTFGSGTRLTVV.

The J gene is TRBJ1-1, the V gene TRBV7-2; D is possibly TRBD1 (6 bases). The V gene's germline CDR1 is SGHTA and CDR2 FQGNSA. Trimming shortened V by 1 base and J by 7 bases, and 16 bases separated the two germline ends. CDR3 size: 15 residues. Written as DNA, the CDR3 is TGTGCCAGCAGCTTAGGCCAAGGGGGTTTGAGTGAAGCTTTCTTT. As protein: CASSLGQGGLSEAFF.

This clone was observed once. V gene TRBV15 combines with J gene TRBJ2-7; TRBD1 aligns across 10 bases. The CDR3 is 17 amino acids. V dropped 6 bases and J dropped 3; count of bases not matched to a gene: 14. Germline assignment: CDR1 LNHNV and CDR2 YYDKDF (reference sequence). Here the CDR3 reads CATRPPTPGQGCYEQYF. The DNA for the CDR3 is TGTGCCACCAGACCCCCCACTCCGGGACAGGGGTGCTACGAGCAGTACTTC.

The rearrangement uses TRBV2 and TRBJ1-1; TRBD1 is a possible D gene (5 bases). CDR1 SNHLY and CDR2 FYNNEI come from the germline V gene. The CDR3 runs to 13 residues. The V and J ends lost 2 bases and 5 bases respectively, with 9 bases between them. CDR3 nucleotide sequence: TGTGCCAGCAGTGAATGGGGGGGGACTGAAGCTTTCTTT. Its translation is CASSEWGGTEAFF.

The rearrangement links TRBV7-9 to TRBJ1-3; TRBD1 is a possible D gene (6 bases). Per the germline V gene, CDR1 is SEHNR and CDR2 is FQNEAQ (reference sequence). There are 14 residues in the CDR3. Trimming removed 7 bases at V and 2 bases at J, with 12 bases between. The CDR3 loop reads CASTPGTTGNTIYF. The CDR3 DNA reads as TGTGCCAGCACCCCCGGGACAACTGGAAACACCATATATTTT.

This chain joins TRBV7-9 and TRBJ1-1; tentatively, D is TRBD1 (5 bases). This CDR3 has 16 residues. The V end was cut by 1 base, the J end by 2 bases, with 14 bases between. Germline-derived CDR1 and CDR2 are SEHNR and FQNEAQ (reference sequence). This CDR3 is CASSLGQTLPNTEAFF. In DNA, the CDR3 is TGTGCCAGCAGCTTAGGACAGACCCTTCCCAACACTGAAGCTTTCTTT.

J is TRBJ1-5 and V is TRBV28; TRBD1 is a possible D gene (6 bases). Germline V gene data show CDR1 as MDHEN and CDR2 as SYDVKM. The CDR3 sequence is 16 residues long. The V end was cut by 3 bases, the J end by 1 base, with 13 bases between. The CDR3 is CASSFFWTVSNQPQHF. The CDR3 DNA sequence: TGTGCCAGCAGTTTTTTCTGGACAGTCAGCAATCAGCCCCAGCATTTT.

CDR3 loop: CASTRGGTGNTEAFF. The DNA of the CDR3 is TGTGCCAGCACCCGAGGGGGGACAGGGAACACTGAAGCTTTCTTT. The chain recombines TRBV27 with TRBJ1-1; 8 bases align to TRBD1. V lost 7 bases, J lost 1 base, and 8 bases stayed unmatched. This CDR3 has 15 amino acids. Germline CDR1 MNHEY, CDR2 SMNVEV (reference sequence).